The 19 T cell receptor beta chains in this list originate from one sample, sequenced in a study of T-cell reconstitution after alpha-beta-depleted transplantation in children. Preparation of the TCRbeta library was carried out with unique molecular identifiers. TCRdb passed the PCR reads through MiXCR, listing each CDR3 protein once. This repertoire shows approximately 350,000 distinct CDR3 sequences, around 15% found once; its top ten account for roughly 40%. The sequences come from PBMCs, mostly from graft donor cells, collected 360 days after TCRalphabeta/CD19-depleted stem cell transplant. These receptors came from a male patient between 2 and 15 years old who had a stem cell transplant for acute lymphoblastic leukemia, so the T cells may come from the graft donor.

Here the CDR3 reads CASSPKDSYYGYTF. The CDR3 DNA sequence: TGTGCCAGCAGTCCCAAGGACAGCTACTATGGCTACACCTTC. The chain joins TRBV7-9 to TRBJ1-2; D is perhaps TRBD1 (6 bases). Per germline, CDR1 SEHNR and CDR2 FQNEAQ (reference sequence). Trimming removed 6 bases at V and 3 bases at J, with 14 bases between. The CDR3 loop spans 14 amino acids.

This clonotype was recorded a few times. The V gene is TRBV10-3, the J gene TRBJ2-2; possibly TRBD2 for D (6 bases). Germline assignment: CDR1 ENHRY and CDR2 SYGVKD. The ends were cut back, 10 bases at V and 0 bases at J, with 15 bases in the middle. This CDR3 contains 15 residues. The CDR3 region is CASRGGQANTGELFF. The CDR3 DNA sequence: TGTGCCAGTCGGGGAGGCCAAGCGAACACCGGGGAGCTGTTTTTT.

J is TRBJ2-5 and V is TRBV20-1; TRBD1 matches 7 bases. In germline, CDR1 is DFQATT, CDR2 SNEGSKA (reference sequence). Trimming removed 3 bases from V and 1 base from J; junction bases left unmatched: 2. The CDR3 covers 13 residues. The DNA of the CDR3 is TGCAGTGCTAGGGGGGACAGCCAAGAGACCCAGTACTTC. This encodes CSARGDSQETQYF.

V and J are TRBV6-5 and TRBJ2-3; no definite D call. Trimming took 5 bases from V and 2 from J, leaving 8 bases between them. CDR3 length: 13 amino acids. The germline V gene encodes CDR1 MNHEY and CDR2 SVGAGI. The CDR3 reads CASSNDTTDTQYF. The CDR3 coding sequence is TGTGCCAGCAGTAACGACACCACAGATACGCAGTATTTT.

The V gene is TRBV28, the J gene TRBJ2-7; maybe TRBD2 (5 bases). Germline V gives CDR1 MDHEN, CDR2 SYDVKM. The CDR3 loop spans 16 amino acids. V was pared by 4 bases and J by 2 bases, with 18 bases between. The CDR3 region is CASSSQSSGNPYEQYF. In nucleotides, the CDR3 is TGTGCCAGCAGTTCCCAGTCCTCGGGAAACCCCTACGAGCAGTACTTC.

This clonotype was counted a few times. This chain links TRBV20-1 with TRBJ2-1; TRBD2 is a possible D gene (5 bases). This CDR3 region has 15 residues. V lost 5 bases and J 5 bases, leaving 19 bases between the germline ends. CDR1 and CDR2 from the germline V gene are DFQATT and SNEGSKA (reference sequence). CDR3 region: CSADLWTQRNNEQFF. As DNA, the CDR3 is TGCAGTGCTGACCTTTGGACTCAACGAAACAATGAGCAGTTCTTC.

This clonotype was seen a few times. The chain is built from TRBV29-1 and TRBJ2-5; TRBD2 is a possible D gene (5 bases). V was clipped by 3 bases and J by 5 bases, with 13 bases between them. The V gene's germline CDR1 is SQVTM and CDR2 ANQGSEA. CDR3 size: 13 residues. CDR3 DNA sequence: TGCAGCGTTGAGGGGAGAGTACGGGAGACCCAGTACTTC. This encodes CSVEGRVRETQYF.

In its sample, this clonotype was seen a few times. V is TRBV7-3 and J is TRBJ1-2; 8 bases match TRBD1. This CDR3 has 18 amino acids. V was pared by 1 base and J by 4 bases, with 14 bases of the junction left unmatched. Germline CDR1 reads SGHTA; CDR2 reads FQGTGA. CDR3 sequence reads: CASSLNPPGQEYGYGYTF. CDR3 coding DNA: TGTGCCAGCAGCTTAAACCCACCGGGACAGGAGTACGGCTATGGCTACACCTTC.

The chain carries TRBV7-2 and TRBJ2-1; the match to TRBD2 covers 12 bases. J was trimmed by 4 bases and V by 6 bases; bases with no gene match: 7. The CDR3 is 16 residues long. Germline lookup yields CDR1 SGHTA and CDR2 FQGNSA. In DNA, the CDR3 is TGTGCCAGCAGATTACGGGGGACTAGCGGGTACAATGAGCAGTTCTTC. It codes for CASRLRGTSGYNEQFF.

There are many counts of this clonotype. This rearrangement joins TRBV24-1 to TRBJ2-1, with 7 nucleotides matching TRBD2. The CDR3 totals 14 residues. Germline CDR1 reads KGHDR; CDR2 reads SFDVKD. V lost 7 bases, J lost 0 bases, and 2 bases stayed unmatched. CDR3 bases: TGTGCCACCAGCACTAGCGTCTCCTACAATGAGCAGTTCTTC. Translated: CATSTSVSYNEQFF.

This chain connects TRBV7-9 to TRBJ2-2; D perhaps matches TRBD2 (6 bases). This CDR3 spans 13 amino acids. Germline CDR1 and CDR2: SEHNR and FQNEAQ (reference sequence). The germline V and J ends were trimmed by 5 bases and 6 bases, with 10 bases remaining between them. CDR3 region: CASSATSPGELFF. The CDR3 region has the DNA TGTGCCAGCAGCGCCACTAGCCCCGGGGAGCTGTTTTTT.

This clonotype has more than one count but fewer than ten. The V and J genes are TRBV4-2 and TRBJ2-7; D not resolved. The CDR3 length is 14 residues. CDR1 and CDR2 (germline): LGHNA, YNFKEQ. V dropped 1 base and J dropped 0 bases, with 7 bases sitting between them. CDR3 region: CASSQARGSYEQYF. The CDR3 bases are TGTGCCAGCAGCCAAGCCCGAGGCTCCTACGAGCAGTACTTC.

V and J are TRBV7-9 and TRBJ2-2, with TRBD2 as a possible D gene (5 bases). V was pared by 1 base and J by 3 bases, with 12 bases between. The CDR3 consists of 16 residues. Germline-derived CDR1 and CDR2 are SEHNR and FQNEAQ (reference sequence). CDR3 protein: CASSLVSSSYTGELFF. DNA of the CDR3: TGTGCCAGCAGCTTAGTTTCTAGCAGCTACACCGGGGAGCTGTTTTTT.

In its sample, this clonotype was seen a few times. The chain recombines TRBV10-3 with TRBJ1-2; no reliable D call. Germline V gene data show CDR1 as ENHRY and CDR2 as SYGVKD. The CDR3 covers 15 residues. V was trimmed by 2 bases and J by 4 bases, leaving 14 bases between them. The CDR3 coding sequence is TGTGCCATCAGTGAGGCTAGGGCCTCTGGCTATGGCTACACCTTC. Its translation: CAISEARASGYGYTF.

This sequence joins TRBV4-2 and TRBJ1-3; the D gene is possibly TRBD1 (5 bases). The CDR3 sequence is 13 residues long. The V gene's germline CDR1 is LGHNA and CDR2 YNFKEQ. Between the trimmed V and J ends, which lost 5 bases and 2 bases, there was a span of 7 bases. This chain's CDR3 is CASSDSPGNTIYF. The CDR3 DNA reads TGTGCCAGCAGCGACAGTCCTGGAAACACCATATATTTT.

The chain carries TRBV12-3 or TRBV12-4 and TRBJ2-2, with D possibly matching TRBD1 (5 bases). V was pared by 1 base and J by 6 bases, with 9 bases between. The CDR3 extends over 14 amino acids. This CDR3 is CASSLVIGAGELFF. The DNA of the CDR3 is TGTGCCAGCAGTTTAGTGATAGGGGCCGGGGAGCTGTTTTTT.

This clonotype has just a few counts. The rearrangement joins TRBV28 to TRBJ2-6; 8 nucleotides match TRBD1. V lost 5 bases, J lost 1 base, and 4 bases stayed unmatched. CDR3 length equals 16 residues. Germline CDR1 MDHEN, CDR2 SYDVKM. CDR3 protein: CASSITGGSGANVLTF. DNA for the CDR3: TGTGCCAGCAGTATCACAGGGGGGTCTGGGGCCAACGTCCTGACTTTC.

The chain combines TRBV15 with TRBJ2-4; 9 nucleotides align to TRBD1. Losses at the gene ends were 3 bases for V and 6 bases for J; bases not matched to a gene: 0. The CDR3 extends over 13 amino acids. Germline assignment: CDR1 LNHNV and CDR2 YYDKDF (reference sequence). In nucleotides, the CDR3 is TGTGCCACCAGCAGGGACAGGGGAAACATTCAGTACTTC. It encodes CATSRDRGNIQYF.

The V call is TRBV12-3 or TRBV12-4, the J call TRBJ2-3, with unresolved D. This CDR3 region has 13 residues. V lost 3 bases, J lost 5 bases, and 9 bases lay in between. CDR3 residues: CASSFVRGDTQYF. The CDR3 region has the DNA TGTGCCAGCAGTTTCGTCCGTGGAGATACGCAGTATTTT.